These T cell receptor beta chains were read from a single sample in a study of T cells after yellow fever vaccination. TCRdb re-called the 5' RACE reads through MiXCR, storing one row per CDR3 protein. The sample includes approximately 260,000 distinct CDR3 sequences, around 5.2% seen only once; the top ten take less than 3.5%. This sample comprised CD4+ T cells sorted from PBMCs, obtained on the day of the yellow fever booster vaccination. The receptors were gathered from a man aged 18 to 30 who received the YFV17D yellow fever vaccine. CDR3s include the opening cysteine and the closing phenylalanine or tryptophan. D genes are given only for firm matches. Clone sizes are given selectively: once, few, many, or a class where the clone is expanded.

v_gene	abundance	d_gene	j_gene	CDR3nt	CDR3aa
TRBV5-1	NA	NA	TRBJ2-3	TGCGCCAGCAGCTCCCCCGCAAGCACAGATACGCAGTATTTT	CASSSPASTDTQYF
TRBV5-1	NA	TRBD1	TRBJ1-2	TGCGCCAGCAGCCCGACAGGGGAAGGCTACACCTTC	CASSPTGEGYTF
TRBV6-6	few	NA	TRBJ1-2	TGTGCCAGCAACCCCGTGGGTTTTGGCTACACCTTC	CASNPVGFGYTF
TRBV7-2	NA	NA	TRBJ2-1	TGTGCCAGCAGCTCCCGTCGATCTAGCGAGCAGTTCTTC	CASSSRRSSEQFF
TRBV27	NA	TRBD2	TRBJ2-5	TGTGCCAGCAGACTAGCGGGGAGCGGTACCCAGTACTTC	CASRLAGSGTQYF
TRBV24-1	NA	NA	TRBJ2-4	TGTGCCACCAGTGATTCCCGGGCCAAAAACATTCAGTACTTC	CATSDSRAKNIQYF
TRBV4-1	many	NA	TRBJ1-2	TGCGCCAGCAGCCAACGGAGTCGTGGCGGTAGGGAGGACTACACCTTC	CASSQRSRGGREDYTF
TRBV5-1	many	TRBD2	TRBJ2-7	TGCGCCAGCAGCTTCGCGGGGGTTTCCTACGAGCAGTACTTC	CASSFAGVSYEQYF
TRBV18	NA	NA	TRBJ1-3	TGTGCCAGCTCACCGGTTTTATTGTCTGGAAACACCATATATTTT	CASSPVLLSGNTIYF
TRBV25-1	many	NA	TRBJ2-1	TGTGCCAGCAGTGACAGTTGGCTATTCAATGAGCAGTTCTTC	CASSDSWLFNEQFF
TRBV12-3/TRBV12-4	NA	TRBD1	TRBJ2-2	TGTGCCAGCAGTTTGGGTACAGGGGTAAACACCGGGGAGCTGTTTTTT	CASSLGTGVNTGELFF
TRBV2	many	NA	TRBJ2-7	TGTGCCAGCAGTGAATGGTTTTCTTCCTACGAGCAGTACTTC	CASSEWFSSYEQYF
TRBV5-1	many	NA	TRBJ2-5	TGCGCCAGCAGCTCAGCCCCTGGGGAGACCCAGTACTTC	CASSSAPGETQYF
TRBV2	NA	NA	TRBJ2-5	TGTGCCAGCAGCGGCGAGGGAGGTCAAGGGACCCAGTACTTC	CASSGEGGQGTQYF
TRBV20-1	NA	NA	TRBJ1-2	TGCAGTGCTAGAGGGGGAGAGGGAAAAAACTATGGCTACACCTTC	CSARGGEGKNYGYTF
TRBV12-3/TRBV12-4	few	NA	TRBJ2-5	TGTGCCAGCAGAGGGGATGTGGAGACCCAGTACTTC	CASRGDVETQYF
TRBV3-1	few	NA	TRBJ2-7	TGTGCCAGCAGTTTACAGGGTATGACCTACGAGCAGTACTTC	CASSLQGMTYEQYF
TRBV25-1	many	NA	TRBJ2-3	TGTGCCAGCAGTAGGCGGGGCCCTACCACAGATACGCAGTATTTT	CASSRRGPTTDTQYF
TRBV29-1	NA	TRBD1	TRBJ1-4	TGCAGCGTTGCCAGGGGGCGGGGTGAAAAACTGTTTTTT	CSVARGRGEKLFF
TRBV2	NA	TRBD1	TRBJ2-1	TGTGCCAGCAGGGGACAGGGGAAAGGTTGGGAGCAGTTCTTC	CASRGQGKGWEQFF
TRBV7-2	NA	NA	TRBJ1-1	TGTGCCAGCAGCTTAGCGCGGGGCTTGAACACTGAAGCTTTCTTT	CASSLARGLNTEAFF
TRBV18	few	NA	TRBJ1-1	TGTGCCAGCTCACCACCTTGGGGCAGGGGAGGTATGGCTTTCTTT	CASSPPWGRGGMAFF
TRBV6-5	many	TRBD1	TRBJ2-1	TGTGCCAGCAGTTCATCGGACAGGGGCCATGAGCAGTTCTTC	CASSSSDRGHEQFF
TRBV20-1	few	TRBD1	TRBJ2-5	TGCAGTGCTATGATTGGGACAGGACCCCGGGAGACCCAGTACTTC	CSAMIGTGPRETQYF
TRBV5-8	many	NA	TRBJ2-1	TGTGCCAGCAGCTTGGGTGGAGCCACCAATGAGCAGTTCTTC	CASSLGGATNEQFF
TRBV20-1	many	NA	TRBJ1-5	TGCAGTGCCTCGGGACTCCCGTCCCATAGCAATCAGCCCCAGCATTTT	CSASGLPSHSNQPQHF
TRBV6-2/TRBV6-3	many	NA	TRBJ1-5	TGTGCCAGCAGTTACGGGGGGAATCAGCCCCAGCATTTT	CASSYGGNQPQHF
TRBV6-1	NA	NA	TRBJ2-3	TGTGCCAGCAGTGCTGGACCCCGAAAAGAAGACCCGCAGTATTTT	CASSAGPRKEDPQYF
TRBV5-1	few	TRBD1	TRBJ1-2	TGCGCCAGCAGCTCCCAGACAGGGACTTATAACTATGGCTACACCTTC	CASSSQTGTYNYGYTF
TRBV10-3	many	TRBD1	TRBJ2-4	TGTGCCATCAGTGAAATCCACTTTTCGGGACAGCCCAAAAACATTCAGTACTTC	CAISEIHFSGQPKNIQYF
TRBV5-8	NA	NA	TRBJ1-2	TGTGCCAGCAGCTTGGAGGGCTACACCTTC	CASSLEGYTF
TRBV5-4	NA	NA	TRBJ1-5	TGTGCCAGCAGCGCTGGCCGGGAGTCCCATCAGCCCCAGCATTTT	CASSAGRESHQPQHF
TRBV6-2/TRBV6-3	NA	NA	TRBJ2-5	TGTGCCAGCAGTTACCTCAGCCGGGTCTTCATATTCGCGACCCAGTACTTC	CASSYLSRVFIFATQYF
TRBV28	few	NA	TRBJ1-1	TGTGCCAGCAGACAGGGCGGGACTGAAGCTTTCTTT	CASRQGGTEAFF
TRBV29-1	many	NA	TRBJ1-1	TGCAGCGGCGCCCGCCAGGGCGACACTGAAGCTTTCTTT	CSGARQGDTEAFF
TRBV6-6	many	NA	TRBJ2-4	TGTGCCAGCAGTTCCGCCTTAGGACGGGCAGCTCCGTTAGCCAAAAACATTCAGTACTTC	CASSSALGRAAPLAKNIQYF
TRBV9	NA	NA	TRBJ1-1	TGTGCCAGCAGCGCCCTCCGGGGACCCAACACTGAAGCTTTCTTT	CASSALRGPNTEAFF
TRBV10-3	few	NA	TRBJ2-1	TGTGCCATCAGTGAGCGGAGGGACAGAAGCTCCTACAATGAGCAGTTCTTC	CAISERRDRSSYNEQFF
TRBV12-3/TRBV12-4	NA	TRBD1	TRBJ1-4	TGTGCCAGCAGTTTCAGACAGGGCATTAATGAAAAACTGTTTTTT	CASSFRQGINEKLFF
TRBV6-5	many	NA	TRBJ2-3	TGTGCCAGCAGTTGGACCCACAAAGGCACAGATACGCAGTATTTT	CASSWTHKGTDTQYF
TRBV6-1	many	NA	TRBJ2-1	TGTGCCAGCAGCGCCACATTGACCTCCTACAATGAGCAGTTCTTC	CASSATLTSYNEQFF
TRBV7-2	few	TRBD2	TRBJ2-2	TGTGCCAGCAGCTTACAACTAGCGGGGAACGGGGAGCTGTTTTTT	CASSLQLAGNGELFF
TRBV10-1	NA	TRBD1	TRBJ2-3	TGCGCCAGCAGTGATTCGACCGGGACAGGACCAGATACGCAGTATTTT	CASSDSTGTGPDTQYF
TRBV20-1	many	NA	TRBJ1-3	TGCAGTGCTGCTGGGCCCGGAAACACCATATATTTT	CSAAGPGNTIYF
TRBV24-1	many	NA	TRBJ1-1	TGTGCCACCAGTGATTCAAGGACGGATATGAACACTGAAGCTTTCTTT	CATSDSRTDMNTEAFF
TRBV6-5	few	NA	TRBJ1-6	TGTGCCAGCAGTTACTCGAACAGGGCGCATTCACCCCTCCACTTT	CASSYSNRAHSPLHF
TRBV5-4	few	TRBD2	TRBJ2-2	TGTGCCAGCAGCCCACGCAGCGGGGACACCGGGGAGCTGTTTTTT	CASSPRSGDTGELFF
TRBV6-2/TRBV6-3	NA	TRBD1	TRBJ1-5	TGTGCCAGCAGTTGGGACAGCTTAAATCAGCCCCAGCATTTT	CASSWDSLNQPQHF
TRBV5-1	many	NA	TRBJ2-2	TGCGCCAGCAGCTGGCAAGGTGTTCCCGGGGAGCTGTTTTTT	CASSWQGVPGELFF
TRBV9	NA	NA	TRBJ1-6	TGTGCCAGCAGCTCCTTTAGGAGTACTTCACCCCTCCACTTT	CASSSFRSTSPLHF
TRBV5-1	few	TRBD2	TRBJ2-5	TGCGCCAGCAGCCTAGCGACTAGCGCTCAAGAGACCCAGTACTTC	CASSLATSAQETQYF
TRBV12-3/TRBV12-4	many	NA	TRBJ1-4	TGTGCCAGCAGTTCATCGGTGTCGGGAAAACTGTTTTTT	CASSSSVSGKLFF
TRBV18	NA	TRBD2	TRBJ2-2	TGTGCCAGCTCACCTCGGACTAGCGGCACCGGGGAGCTGTTTTTT	CASSPRTSGTGELFF
TRBV6-5	NA	NA	TRBJ1-5	TGTGCCAGCAGTTACTCGTGGGGGCTCATTCAGCCCCAGCATTTT	CASSYSWGLIQPQHF